The 3 T cell receptor beta chains in this list originate from one sample, sequenced in a study of regulatory T cells in long-lasting Graves disease. Sequencing libraries for TCR beta were prepared with iRepertoire HTBI primers and Arm-PCR of CDR3 regions. One entry per CDR3 protein, called by TCRdb with MiXCR from the multiplex PCR reads. The sample carries 350,000 to 450,000 distinct CDR3 sequences, under 15% recorded once. Time point reported: newly diagnosed GD, antithyroid drugs for less than 3 months. The TCR library was made from RNA that had been extracted from PBMCs in TRIzol. This same sample was also taken into another study, of T cells in Graves' hyperthyroidism and ophthalmopathy.

Source: peripheral blood mononuclear cells (PBMCs), taken at new diagnosis, from a patient treated with antithyroid drugs. Receptors originate from a woman between 25 and 40 years old with Graves disease.

This clonotype was seen many times. V usage is TRBV20-1 and J usage is TRBJ2-3; TRBD2 matches at 13 bases. V lost 7 bases to trimming and J lost 4 bases; unmatched junction nucleotides: 8. Germline loops: CDR1 DFQATT, CDR2 SNEGSKA (reference sequence). The CDR3 extends over 15 amino acids. CDR3 coding DNA: TGCAGTGGGACTAGCGGGAGCGTTGAGGCAGATACGCAGTATTTT. This gives the protein CSGTSGSVEADTQYF.

The table lists this clonotype with a few counts. The chain links TRBV27 to TRBJ2-3; TRBD1 matches at 8 bases. Germline CDR1 and CDR2: MNHEY and SMNVEV (reference sequence). The V segment lost 5 bases and the J segment 4 bases; nucleotides outside the gene matches: 8. The CDR3 runs to 15 residues. The CDR3 nucleotides read TGTGCCAGCAGTAGAAGACAGGGGATCCCAGATACGCAGTATTTT. This codes for CASSRRQGIPDTQYF.

In DNA form, the CDR3 reads TGCAGCGTAGATAGACAGCCCAATGAGCAGTTCTTC. It yields the protein CSVDRQPNEQFF. V gene TRBV29-1 combines with J gene TRBJ2-1; the D gene is possibly TRBD1 (5 bases). V shed 6 bases and J shed 6 bases, with 12 bases lying between them. CDR3 size: 12 residues. CDR1 is SQVTM, CDR2 ANQGSEA, per germline.